The 20 T cell receptor beta chains below were found in one sample sequenced in a study of blood T cell repertoires in COVID-19. Clones were sequenced by immunoSEQ multiplex PCR, and TCRdb holds only the in-frame ones, with some missing. The sample contains about 260,000 clones, about 90% of which appear only once. Sequenced input: peripheral blood. The origin of the receptors is a woman aged 40 to 55 who had recovered from COVID-19.

Only one count was recorded for this clone. The chain recombines TRBV4-3 with TRBJ2-1; no firm D call. The germline CDR1 and CDR2 sequences are LGHNA and YSLEER. Trimming left V 4 bases short and J 6 bases short, with 22 bases between. The CDR3 consists of 17 residues. The DNA for the CDR3 is TGCGCCAGCAGCCGAAAGGTAGGCCAGGCGTTGGGCAATGAGCAGTTCTTC. Protein product: CASSRKVGQALGNEQFF.

This clone has only one observation. The J gene is TRBJ2-3, the V gene TRBV11-2; TRBD1 agrees at 9 bases. The CDR3 contains 16 residues. J lost 8 bases, V lost 5 bases, and 14 bases had no gene match. CDR1 and CDR2 (germline): SGHAT, FQNNGV. The CDR3 reads CASSPPGQGAHGTQYF. CDR3 in DNA: TGTGCCAGCAGCCCGCCGGGACAGGGAGCGCATGGTACGCAGTATTTT.

This chain joins TRBV5-4 and TRBJ1-4; tentatively, D is TRBD1 (5 bases). V was clipped by 0 bases and J by 8 bases, with 14 bases between them. Germline V gene data show CDR1 as SGHNT and CDR2 as YYREEE (reference sequence). The CDR3 extends over 15 amino acids. CDR3: CASSLDGGRGEKLFF. The CDR3 DNA reads as TGTGCCAGCAGCTTGGACGGGGGGAGAGGAGAAAAACTGTTTTTT.

The gene calls are TRBV11-2 and TRBJ2-6; the D gene is possibly TRBD1 (6 bases). V lost 6 bases, J lost 4 bases, and 13 bases lay in between. Germline V gives CDR1 SGHAT, CDR2 FQNNGV. The CDR3 totals 15 residues. The CDR3 loop is CASRHRVAGANVLTF. In DNA form, the CDR3 reads TGTGCCAGCAGACACAGGGTTGCGGGGGCCAACGTCCTGACTTTC.

The chain uses TRBV4-3 and TRBJ1-4; TRBD1 agrees at 9 bases. V lost 3 bases to trimming and J lost 8 bases; unmatched junction nucleotides: 10. The CDR3 spans 16 residues. Germline V gene data show CDR1 as LGHNA and CDR2 as YSLEER. In DNA form, the CDR3 reads TGCGCCAGCAGCCAGGAACCGGGACAGGGAGTCGAAAAACTGTTTTTT. Translated, it gives CASSQEPGQGVEKLFF.

The chain employs TRBV19 and TRBJ2-1, with 8 positions matching TRBD2. Germline V CDR1 and CDR2: LNHDA, SQIVND (reference sequence). The junction had 4 bases not matched to a gene; V was cut back by 4 bases and J by 8 bases. This CDR3 contains 13 residues. CDR3 in amino acids: CASSTLTSDEQFF. The CDR3 DNA is TGTGCCAGTAGTACCCTGACTAGCGATGAGCAGTTCTTC.

Worth noting for this clone: This sample includes further DNA sequences coding for the same CDR3. The J gene is TRBJ2-5, the V gene TRBV6-1; 7 bases fit TRBD2. Per the germline V gene, CDR1 is MNHNS and CDR2 is SASEGT. The CDR3 is 12 amino acids. Trimming removed 3 bases from V and 5 bases from J; junction bases left unmatched: 0. CDR3 amino acids: CASSEGGETQYF. As DNA, the CDR3 is TGTGCCAGCAGTGAGGGGGGGGAGACCCAGTACTTC.

The J gene is TRBJ1-1, the V gene TRBV5-1; D gene uncertain. Germline assignment: CDR1 SGHRS and CDR2 YFSETQ. The length of the CDR3 is 15 residues. V was trimmed by 4 bases and J by 0 bases, leaving 13 bases between them. DNA of the CDR3: TGCGCCAGCAGCCCCCCTGTGCCTATGAACACTGAAGCTTTCTTT. Translating gives CASSPPVPMNTEAFF.

As regards this clone: This specimen includes other DNA sequences encoding the same CDR3. This chain links TRBV5-1 with TRBJ2-3, with TRBD2 identical over 11 bases. With V trimmed by 0 bases and J by 2 bases, 5 bases remained unmatched. This CDR3 region has 17 residues. Germline V gene data show CDR1 as SGHRS and CDR2 as YFSETQ. This chain's CDR3 is CASSLGLAGGLTDTQYF. The CDR3, as DNA: TGCGCCAGCAGCTTGGGGCTAGCGGGGGGTCTCACAGATACGCAGTATTTT.

The chain is built from TRBV14 and TRBJ2-2; maybe TRBD1 (6 bases). Germline V gene data show CDR1 as SGHDN and CDR2 as FVKESK. The CDR3 sequence is 16 residues long. Trimming stripped 1 base from V and 4 bases from J, with 13 bases between. CDR3 nucleotides: TGTGCCAGCAGCCAAGTGGGGGCCGGGACCACCGGGGAGCTGTTTTTT. Encoded protein: CASSQVGAGTTGELFF.

This chain connects TRBV30 to TRBJ1-6; D gene uncertain. V gave up 4 bases and J gave up 0 bases, with 16 bases separating them. The germline V gene has CDR1 GTSNPN and CDR2 SVGIG (reference sequence). This CDR3 contains 17 residues. CDR3 nucleotide sequence: TGTGCCTGGACGGAGAAACTTACTAGCTCCTATAATTCACCCCTCCACTTT. Its protein product is CAWTEKLTSSYNSPLHF.

The chain recombines TRBV5-1 with TRBJ1-1; D is undetermined. The CDR3 is made up of 17 amino acids. The V and J ends lost 0 bases and 0 bases respectively, with 15 bases between them. The germline V gene encodes CDR1 SGHRS and CDR2 YFSETQ. The DNA of the CDR3 is TGCGCCAGCAGCTTGGCCCTGGGCCCATTAATGAACACTGAAGCTTTCTTT. It encodes CASSLALGPLMNTEAFF.

This clone was seen once. V gene TRBV5-1 combines with J gene TRBJ2-1; 7 bases are shared with TRBD2. Germline CDR1 SGHRS, CDR2 YFSETQ. V was clipped by 0 bases and J by 3 bases; unmatched bases: 6. The CDR3 consists of 16 residues. In DNA form, the CDR3 reads TGCGCCAGCAGCTTGGCCGGGGGGACCGACTACAATGAGCAGTTCTTC. Translating gives CASSLAGGTDYNEQFF.

This clone showed up just a few times. V is TRBV10-3 and J is TRBJ2-1, with a weak D call TRBD2 (6 bases). This CDR3 spans 16 amino acids. Trimming removed 3 bases at V and 7 bases at J, with 19 bases between. Germline V gene lookup returns CDR1 ENHRY and CDR2 SYGVKD. This CDR3 reads CAISESFGSWDNEQFF. The CDR3 DNA reads as TGTGCCATCAGTGAAAGTTTCGGGAGTTGGGATAATGAGCAGTTCTTC.

The genes are TRBV9 and TRBJ1-6; D not certain. The V gene lost 3 bases and the J gene lost 5 bases, with 15 bases spanning the gap. The CDR3 contains 16 residues. CDR1 SGDLS and CDR2 YYNGEE come from the germline V gene. The CDR3 nucleotides are TGTGCCAGCAGCGCTGACCCCCACAGAAATAATTCACCCCTCCACTTT. This gives the protein CASSADPHRNNSPLHF. The variable domain in full, with the rest retrieved from reference TRBV9 and TRBJ1-6, is DSGVTQTPKHLITATGQRVTLRCSPRSGDLSVYWYQQSLDQGLQFLIQYYNGEERAKGNILERFSAQQFPDLHSELNLSSLELGDSALYFCASSADPHRNNSPLHFGNGTRLTVT.

A single count supports this clone. The rearrangement uses TRBV10-3 and TRBJ1-2, with a possible D match to TRBD1 (5 bases). Between the trimmed V and J ends, which lost 4 bases and 7 bases, there was a span of 13 bases. This CDR3 is 13 amino acids long. The V gene's germline CDR1 is ENHRY and CDR2 SYGVKD. CDR3 protein: CAISADQGTGYTF. As DNA, the CDR3 is TGTGCCATCAGTGCGGACCAGGGAACTGGCTACACCTTC.

Only one count was recorded for this clone. This sequence joins TRBV5-1 and TRBJ1-3; D uncertain. This CDR3 comprises 14 residues. Germline CDR1 SGHRS, CDR2 YFSETQ. V dropped 0 bases and J dropped 4 bases, with 8 bases sitting between them. The CDR3 nucleotides read TGCGCCAGCAGCTTGGACCCTCGGGGAAACACCATATATTTT. This codes for CASSLDPRGNTIYF.

This chain links TRBV7-2 with TRBJ1-2; 7 bases map to TRBD1. J was trimmed by 4 bases and V by 4 bases; bases with no gene match: 6. CDR3 length: 14 amino acids. In germline, CDR1 is SGHTA, CDR2 FQGNSA. CDR3 residues: CASSWATGAYGYTF. The DNA of the CDR3 is TGTGCCAGCAGCTGGGCTACAGGGGCCTATGGCTACACCTTC.

CDR3 sequence: CASGDEIRTGYGYTF. The CDR3 nucleotides read TGTGCCAGTGGAGATGAGATCCGGACAGGCTATGGCTACACCTTC. The chain couples TRBV19 to TRBJ1-2; 7 bases agree with TRBD1. Germline CDR1 and CDR2: LNHDA and SQIVND (reference sequence). Germline trimming cut 8 bases from V and 4 bases from J; bases unmatched to any gene: 13. The CDR3 sequence is 15 residues long.

The chain recombines TRBV27 with TRBJ2-7; unclear D gene. There are 14 residues in the CDR3. V lost 6 bases to trimming and J lost 0 bases, with 12 bases between them. CDR1 MNHEY and CDR2 SMNVEV come from the germline V gene (reference sequence). The CDR3 sequence: CASRPGVSSYEQYF. In nucleotides, the CDR3 is TGTGCCAGCAGACCGGGTGTGAGCTCCTACGAGCAGTACTTC.